This TCR beta chain was retrieved from a study of T cell responses to AZD1222 COVID-19 vaccine. Study-wide background: Second doses that came at about 4 or about 12 weeks were put together.

General study results and limits: The donor cohort was predominantly white British with a female majority, and clonal diversity may have been underestimated.

In germline, CDR1 is LNHNV, CDR2 YYDKDF (reference sequence). Trimming stripped 0 bases from V and 8 bases from J, with 13 bases between. The CDR3 has 14 residues. Points on this clone: Antigen: not known.

Here immunoSEQ multiplex PCR was the method, and the copy in TCRdb shows in-frame clones only, minus some. The sample holds 70,000 to 95,000 clones, about 88% seen once. The TCR was taken from an adult in good health. The chain has TRBV15 and TRBJ1-2, with D maybe TRBD1 (5 bases). This material consisted of peripheral blood, taken on day 0 of AZD1222 vaccination. Here the CDR3 reads CATSRDGGLRGYTF. The CDR3 DNA follows: TGTGCCACCAGCAGAGATGGGGGACTTAGAGGCTACACCTTC.